The source of this T cell receptor (beta chain) is a study of post-analysis software for immune sequencing data. Study conclusions and caveats: There were five TRBV segments more frequent in patients than controls, and TRBV5-6, TRBV5-1 and TRBV20-1 were among them. Versus controls, multiple sclerosis patients showed significantly lower diversity (normalized Chao1).

Note on this clonotype: Its antigen is as yet unknown.

This CDR3 spans 13 amino acids. Germline V CDR1 and CDR2: SGHTA, FQGNSA. V was clipped by 3 bases and J by 7 bases, with 10 bases between them. TCR beta cDNA libraries included unique molecular identifiers. Starting from approximately 0.95 to 9.8 million T cells, the study yielded roughly 0.5 million cDNA molecules. TCRdb re-called the PCR reads with MiXCR, one entry per CDR3 protein. The sample shows some 690,000 distinct CDR3 sequences, approximately 59% of them seen only once. The V call is TRBV7-2, the J call TRBJ2-1; the D gene is possibly TRBD2 (5 bases). Sequenced material: blood. This receptor was obtained from a girl aged 2 to 9 with multiple sclerosis. The CDR3 DNA sequence: TGTGCCAGCAGCTTTACTAGAGTGAATGAGCAGTTCTTC. Encoded protein: CASSFTRVNEQFF.